This T cell receptor (beta chain) was captured by sequencing in a study of blood T cell repertoires in COVID-19. Background on the study: The United States, Italy and Spain provided the acute and convalescent COVID-19 samples.

Participants were aged roughly 18 to 95 years, lived in around 25 US areas, and enrolled virtually. The CDR3 extends over 13 amino acids. V gave up 5 bases and J gave up 11 bases, with 18 bases separating them. The V gene's germline CDR1 is MDHEN and CDR2 SYDVKM. Original methodology: Amplification of reference gene primers provided the estimated nucleated cell counts. Here immunoSEQ multiplex PCR was the method, and the copy in TCRdb shows in-frame clones only, minus some. That table furnishes V, J and clone size, whereas the DNA furnished D and trimming. The repertoire holds 150,000 to 200,000 clones, with 88% as singletons.

Sequencing input: PBMCs or T cells enriched from blood (not recorded which). The sequence was collected from a woman aged 18 to 35 who had recovered from COVID-19. The chain is built from TRBV28 and TRBJ1-1; weak D call: TRBD1 (5 bases). The chain's CDR3 is CASSVAPGGGAFF. The CDR3 DNA reads as TGTGCCAGCAGTGTGGCCCCTGGGGGGGGTGCTTTCTTT.